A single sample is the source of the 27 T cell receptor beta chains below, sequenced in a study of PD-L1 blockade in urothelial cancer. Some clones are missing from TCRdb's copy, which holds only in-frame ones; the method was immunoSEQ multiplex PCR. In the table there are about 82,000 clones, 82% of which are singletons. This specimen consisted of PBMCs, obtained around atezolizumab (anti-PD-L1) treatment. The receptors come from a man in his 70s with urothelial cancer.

The CDR3: CASSQDAAGGREQYF. CDR3 nucleotides: TGTGCCAGCAGCCAAGATGCAGCGGGAGGGCGCGAGCAGTACTTC. The rearrangement joins TRBV4-2 to TRBJ2-7; 10 bases line up with TRBD2. Germline V gene lookup returns CDR1 LGHNA and CDR2 YNFKEQ. CDR3 length equals 15 residues. Losses at the gene ends were 0 bases for V and 6 bases for J; bases not matched to a gene: 5.

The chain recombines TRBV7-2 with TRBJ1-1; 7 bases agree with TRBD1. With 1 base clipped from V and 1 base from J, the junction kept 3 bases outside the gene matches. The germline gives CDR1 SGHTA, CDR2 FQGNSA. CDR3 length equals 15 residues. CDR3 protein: CASSLEGGGNTEAFF. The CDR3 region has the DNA TGTGCCAGCAGCTTAGAAGGGGGCGGGAACACTGAAGCTTTCTTT.

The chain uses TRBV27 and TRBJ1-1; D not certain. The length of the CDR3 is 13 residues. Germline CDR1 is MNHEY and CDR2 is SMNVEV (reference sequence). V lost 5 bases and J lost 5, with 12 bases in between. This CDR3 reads CASSRRGRTEAFF. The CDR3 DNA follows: TGTGCCAGCAGTCGGCGGGGAAGGACTGAAGCTTTCTTT.

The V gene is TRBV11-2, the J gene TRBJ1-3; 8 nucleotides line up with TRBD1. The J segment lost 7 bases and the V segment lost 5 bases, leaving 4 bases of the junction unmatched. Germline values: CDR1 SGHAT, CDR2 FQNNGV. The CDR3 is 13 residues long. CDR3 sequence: CASSRYRGNTIYF. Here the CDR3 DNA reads TGTGCCAGCAGCCGCTACAGGGGGAACACCATATATTTT. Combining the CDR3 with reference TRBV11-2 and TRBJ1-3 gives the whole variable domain EAGVAQSPRYKIIEKRQSVAFWCNPISGHATLYWYQQILGQGPKLLIQFQNNGVVDDSQLPKDRFSAERLKGVDSTLKIQPAKLEDSAVYLCASSRYRGNTIYFGEGSWLTVV.

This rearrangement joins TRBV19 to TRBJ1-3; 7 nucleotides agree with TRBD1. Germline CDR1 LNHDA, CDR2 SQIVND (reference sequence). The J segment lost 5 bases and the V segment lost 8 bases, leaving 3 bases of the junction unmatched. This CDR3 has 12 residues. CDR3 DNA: TGTGCCAGTTGGGACAGAAGAAACACCATATATTTT. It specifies CASWDRRNTIYF.

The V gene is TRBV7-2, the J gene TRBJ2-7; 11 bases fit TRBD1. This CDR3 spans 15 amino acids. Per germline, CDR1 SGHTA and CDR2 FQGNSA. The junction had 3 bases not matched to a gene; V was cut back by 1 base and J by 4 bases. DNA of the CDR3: TGTGCCAGCAGCTTAGTTGGACAGGGGGCATACGAGCAGTACTTC. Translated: CASSLVGQGAYEQYF.

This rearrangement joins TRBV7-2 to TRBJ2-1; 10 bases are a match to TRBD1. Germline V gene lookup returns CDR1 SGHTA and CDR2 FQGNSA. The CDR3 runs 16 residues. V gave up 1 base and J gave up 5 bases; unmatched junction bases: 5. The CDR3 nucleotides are TGTGCCAGCAGCTTAGTCGGGACAGGGGTCCACAATGAGCAGTTCTTC. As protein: CASSLVGTGVHNEQFF.

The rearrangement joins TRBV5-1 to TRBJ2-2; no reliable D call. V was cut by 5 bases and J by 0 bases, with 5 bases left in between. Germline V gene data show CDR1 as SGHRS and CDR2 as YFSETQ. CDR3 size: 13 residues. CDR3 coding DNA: TGCGCCAGCAGGGCAACGAACACCGGGGAGCTGTTTTTT. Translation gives CASRATNTGELFF.

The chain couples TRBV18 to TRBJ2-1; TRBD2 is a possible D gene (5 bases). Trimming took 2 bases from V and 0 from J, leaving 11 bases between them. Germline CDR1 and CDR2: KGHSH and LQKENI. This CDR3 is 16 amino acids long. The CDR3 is CASSPSRESSYNEQFF. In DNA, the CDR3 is TGTGCCAGCTCACCATCTAGGGAGAGCTCCTACAATGAGCAGTTCTTC.

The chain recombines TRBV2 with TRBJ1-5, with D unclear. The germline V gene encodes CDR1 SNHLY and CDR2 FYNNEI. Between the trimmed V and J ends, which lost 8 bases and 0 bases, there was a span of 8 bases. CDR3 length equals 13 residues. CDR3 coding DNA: TGTGCCAGCTCAACTCTTAGCAATCAGCCCCAGCATTTT. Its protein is CASSTLSNQPQHF.

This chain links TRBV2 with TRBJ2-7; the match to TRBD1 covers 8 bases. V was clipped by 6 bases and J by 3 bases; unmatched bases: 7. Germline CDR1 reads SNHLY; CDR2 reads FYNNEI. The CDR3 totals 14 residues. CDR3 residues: CASSTDRGYYEQYF. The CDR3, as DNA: TGTGCCAGCAGCACTGACAGGGGCTACTACGAGCAGTACTTC.

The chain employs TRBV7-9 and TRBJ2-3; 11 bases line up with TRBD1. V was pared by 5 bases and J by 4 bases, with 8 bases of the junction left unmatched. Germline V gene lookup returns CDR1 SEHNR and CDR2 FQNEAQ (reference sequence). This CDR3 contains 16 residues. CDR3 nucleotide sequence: TGTGCCAGCAGCCTTGCAAGGACAGGGGGCCCAGATACGCAGTATTTT. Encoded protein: CASSLARTGGPDTQYF.

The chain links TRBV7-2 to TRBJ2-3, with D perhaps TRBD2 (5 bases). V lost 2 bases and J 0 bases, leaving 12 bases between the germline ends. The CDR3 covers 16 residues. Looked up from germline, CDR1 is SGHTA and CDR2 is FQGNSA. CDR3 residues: CASSLLFRTSTDTQYF. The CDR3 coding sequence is TGTGCCAGCAGCTTATTGTTCCGGACTAGCACAGATACGCAGTATTTT.

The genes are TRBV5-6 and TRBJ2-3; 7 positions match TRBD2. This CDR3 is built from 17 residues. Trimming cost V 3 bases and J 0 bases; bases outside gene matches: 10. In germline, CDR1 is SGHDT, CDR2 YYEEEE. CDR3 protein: CASSWRSSGTSTDTQYF. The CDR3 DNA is TGTGCCAGCAGCTGGAGGTCTAGCGGAACTAGCACAGATACGCAGTATTTT.

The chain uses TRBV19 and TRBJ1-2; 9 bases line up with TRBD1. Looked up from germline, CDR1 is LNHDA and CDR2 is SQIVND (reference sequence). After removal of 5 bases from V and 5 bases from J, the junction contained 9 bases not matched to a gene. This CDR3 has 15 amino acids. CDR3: CASSPRTGASYGYTF. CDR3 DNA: TGTGCCAGTAGTCCTAGGACAGGGGCCTCTTATGGCTACACCTTC.

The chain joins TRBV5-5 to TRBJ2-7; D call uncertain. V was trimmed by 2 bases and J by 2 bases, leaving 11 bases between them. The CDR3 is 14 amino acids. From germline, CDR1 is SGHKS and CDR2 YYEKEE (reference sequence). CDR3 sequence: CASSFTKDTYEQYF. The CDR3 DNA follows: TGTGCCAGCAGCTTCACGAAAGACACCTACGAGCAGTACTTC.

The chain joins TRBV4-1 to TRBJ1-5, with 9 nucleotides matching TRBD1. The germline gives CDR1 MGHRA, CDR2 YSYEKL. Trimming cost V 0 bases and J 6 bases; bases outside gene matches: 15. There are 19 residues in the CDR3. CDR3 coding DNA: TGCGCCAGCAGCCAAGATGCAGGACAGGGGATCGGCAATCGTCAGCCCCAGCATTTT. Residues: CASSQDAGQGIGNRQPQHF.

The CDR3 DNA follows: TGTGCCAGCAGTGCACCGAGTTCCTACGAGCAGTACTTC. As protein: CASSAPSSYEQYF. V gene TRBV28 combines with J gene TRBJ2-7, with D unclear. Germline V CDR1 and CDR2: MDHEN, SYDVKM. Deletions cut 5 bases from V and 1 base from J, with 9 bases between. CDR3 size: 13 residues.

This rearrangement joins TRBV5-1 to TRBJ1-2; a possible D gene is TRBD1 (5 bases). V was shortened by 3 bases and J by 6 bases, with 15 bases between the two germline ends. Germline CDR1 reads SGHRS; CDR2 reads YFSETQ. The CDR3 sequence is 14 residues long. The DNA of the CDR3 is TGCGCCAGCAGCTGGGGCGGGGGAATGGATGGCTACACCTTC. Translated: CASSWGGGMDGYTF.

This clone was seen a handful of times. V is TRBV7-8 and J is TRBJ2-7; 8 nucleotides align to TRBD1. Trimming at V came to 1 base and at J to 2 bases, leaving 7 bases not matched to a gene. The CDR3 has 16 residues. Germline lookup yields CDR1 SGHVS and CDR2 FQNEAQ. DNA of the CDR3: TGTGCCAGCAGCTTAGGAGCCGGGACAGGAACCTACGAGCAGTACTTC. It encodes CASSLGAGTGTYEQYF.

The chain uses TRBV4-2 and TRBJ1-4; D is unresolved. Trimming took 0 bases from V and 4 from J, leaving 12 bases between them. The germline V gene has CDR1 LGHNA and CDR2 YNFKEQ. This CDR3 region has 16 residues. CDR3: CASSQENKHFNEKLFF. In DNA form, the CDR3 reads TGTGCCAGCAGCCAAGAAAACAAACATTTTAATGAAAAACTGTTTTTT.

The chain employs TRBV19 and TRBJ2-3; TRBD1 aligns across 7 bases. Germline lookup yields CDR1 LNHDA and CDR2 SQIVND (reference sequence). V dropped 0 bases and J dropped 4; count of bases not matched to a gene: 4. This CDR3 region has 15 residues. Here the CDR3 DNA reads TGTGCCAGTAGTATAGAGGACCAGGGGGCAGATACGCAGTATTTT. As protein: CASSIEDQGADTQYF.

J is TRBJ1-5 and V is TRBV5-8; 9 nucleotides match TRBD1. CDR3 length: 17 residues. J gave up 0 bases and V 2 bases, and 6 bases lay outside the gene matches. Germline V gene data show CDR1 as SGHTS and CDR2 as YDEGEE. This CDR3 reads CASSFAGTGYSNQPQHF. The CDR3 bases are TGTGCCAGCAGCTTTGCCGGGACAGGGTATAGCAATCAGCCCCAGCATTTT. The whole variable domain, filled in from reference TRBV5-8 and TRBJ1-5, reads EAGVTQSPTHLIKTRGQQATLRCSPISGHTSVYWYQQALGLGLQFLLWYDEGEERNRGNFPPRFSGRQFPNYSSELNVNALELEDSALYLCASSFAGTGYSNQPQHFGDGTRLSIL.

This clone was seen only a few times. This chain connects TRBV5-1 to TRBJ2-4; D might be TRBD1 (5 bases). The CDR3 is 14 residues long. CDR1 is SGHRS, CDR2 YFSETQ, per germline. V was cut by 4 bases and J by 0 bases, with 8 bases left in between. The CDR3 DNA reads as TGCGCCAGCAGCACCGACAGAGCCAAAAACATTCAGTACTTC. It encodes CASSTDRAKNIQYF.

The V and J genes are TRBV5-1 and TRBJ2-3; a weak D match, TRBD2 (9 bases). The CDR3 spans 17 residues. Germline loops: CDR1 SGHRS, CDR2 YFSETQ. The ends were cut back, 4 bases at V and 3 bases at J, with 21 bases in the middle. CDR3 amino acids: CASSGTGGSGGTDTQYF. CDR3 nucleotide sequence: TGCGCCAGCAGCGGGACAGGAGGTAGCGGGGGAACAGATACGCAGTATTTT.

The CDR3 nucleotides are TGTGCCAGCAGTAGGAGCGGGAGGAGGGCAGATACGCAGTATTTT. This encodes CASSRSGRRADTQYF. This rearrangement joins TRBV6-5 to TRBJ2-3; 9 nucleotides align to TRBD2. CDR1 and CDR2 from the germline V gene are MNHEY and SVGAGI. V was pared by 5 bases and J by 4 bases, with 7 bases of the junction left unmatched. This CDR3 has 15 residues.

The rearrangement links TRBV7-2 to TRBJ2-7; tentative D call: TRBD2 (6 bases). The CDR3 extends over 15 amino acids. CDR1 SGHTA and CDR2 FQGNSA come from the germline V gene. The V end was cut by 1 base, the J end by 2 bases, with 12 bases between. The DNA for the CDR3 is TGTGCCAGCAGCTTAGGGGCGGGGAGCCCCTACGAGCAGTACTTC. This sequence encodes CASSLGAGSPYEQYF.